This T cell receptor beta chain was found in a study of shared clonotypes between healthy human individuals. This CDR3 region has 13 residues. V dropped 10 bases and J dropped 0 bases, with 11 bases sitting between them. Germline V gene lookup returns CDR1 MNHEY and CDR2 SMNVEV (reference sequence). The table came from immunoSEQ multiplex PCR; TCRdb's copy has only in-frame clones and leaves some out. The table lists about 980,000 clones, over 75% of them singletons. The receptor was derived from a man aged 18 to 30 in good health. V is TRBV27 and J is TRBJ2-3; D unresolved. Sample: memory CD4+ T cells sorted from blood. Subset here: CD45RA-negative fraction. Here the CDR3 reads CATRSGSTDTQYF. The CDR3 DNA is TGTGCCACCAGATCGGGTAGCACAGATACGCAGTATTTT.